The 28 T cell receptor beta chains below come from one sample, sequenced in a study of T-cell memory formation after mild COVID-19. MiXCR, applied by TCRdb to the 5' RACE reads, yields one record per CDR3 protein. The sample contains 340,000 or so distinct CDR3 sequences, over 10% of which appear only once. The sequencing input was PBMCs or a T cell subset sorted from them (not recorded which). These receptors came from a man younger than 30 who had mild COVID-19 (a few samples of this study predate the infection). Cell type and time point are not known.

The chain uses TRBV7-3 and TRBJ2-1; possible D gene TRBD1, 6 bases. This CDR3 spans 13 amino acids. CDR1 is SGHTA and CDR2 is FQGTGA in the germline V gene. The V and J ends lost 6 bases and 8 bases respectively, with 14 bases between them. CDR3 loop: CASSLQGQDEQFF. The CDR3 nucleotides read TGTGCCAGCAGTCTACAGGGTCAGGATGAGCAGTTCTTC.

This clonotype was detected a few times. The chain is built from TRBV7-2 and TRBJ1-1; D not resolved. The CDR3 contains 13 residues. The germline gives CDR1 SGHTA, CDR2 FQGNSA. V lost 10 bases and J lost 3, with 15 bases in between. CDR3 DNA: TGTGCCAACCGTTTAGGGTATGACACTGAAGCTTTCTTT. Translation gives CANRLGYDTEAFF.

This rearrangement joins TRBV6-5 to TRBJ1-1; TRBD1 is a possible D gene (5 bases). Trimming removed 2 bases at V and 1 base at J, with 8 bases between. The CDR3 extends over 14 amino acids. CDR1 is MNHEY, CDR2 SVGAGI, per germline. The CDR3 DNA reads TGTGCCAGCAGTTACCGACAGCAGAACACTGAAGCTTTCTTT. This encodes CASSYRQQNTEAFF.

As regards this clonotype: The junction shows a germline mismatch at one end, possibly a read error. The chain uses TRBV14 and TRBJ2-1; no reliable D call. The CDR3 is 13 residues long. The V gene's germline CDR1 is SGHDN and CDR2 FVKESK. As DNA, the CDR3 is TGTGCCAGCGGCCAACAGACCTCGGGTGAGCAGTTCTTC. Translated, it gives CASGQQTSGEQFF.

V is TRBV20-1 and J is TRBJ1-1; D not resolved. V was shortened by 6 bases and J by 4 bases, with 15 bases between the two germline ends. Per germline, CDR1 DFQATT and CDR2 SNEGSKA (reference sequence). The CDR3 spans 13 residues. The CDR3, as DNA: TGCAGTGCCCTTGCCCGGGGAGGCACTGAAGCTTTCTTT. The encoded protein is CSALARGGTEAFF.

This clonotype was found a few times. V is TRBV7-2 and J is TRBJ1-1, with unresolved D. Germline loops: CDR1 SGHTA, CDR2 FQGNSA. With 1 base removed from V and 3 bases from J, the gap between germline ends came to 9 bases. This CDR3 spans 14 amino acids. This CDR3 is CASSLGRAYTEAFF. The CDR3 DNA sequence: TGTGCCAGCAGCTTAGGCCGGGCCTACACTGAAGCTTTCTTT.

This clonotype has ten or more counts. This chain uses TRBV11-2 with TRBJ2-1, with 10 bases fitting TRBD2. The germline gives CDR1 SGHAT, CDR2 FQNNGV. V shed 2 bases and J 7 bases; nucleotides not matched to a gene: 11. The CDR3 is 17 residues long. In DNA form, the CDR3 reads TGTGCCAGCAGCTTATCCCCTAGCGGGGGAGAGGGGAATGAGCAGTTCTTC. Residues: CASSLSPSGGEGNEQFF.

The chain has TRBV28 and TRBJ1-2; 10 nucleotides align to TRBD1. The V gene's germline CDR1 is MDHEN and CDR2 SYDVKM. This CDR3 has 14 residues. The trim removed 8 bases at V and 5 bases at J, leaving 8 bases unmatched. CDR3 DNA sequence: TGTGCCAGCCGCGGACAGGGGGTGTGGTATGGCTACACCTTC. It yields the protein CASRGQGVWYGYTF.

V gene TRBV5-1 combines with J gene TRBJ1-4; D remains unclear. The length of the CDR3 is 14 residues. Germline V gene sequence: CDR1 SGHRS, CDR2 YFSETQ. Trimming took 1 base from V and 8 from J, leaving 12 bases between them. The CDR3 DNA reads TGCGCCAGCAGCTTGACCCGGACGGGGGAAAAACTGTTTTTT. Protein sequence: CASSLTRTGEKLFF.

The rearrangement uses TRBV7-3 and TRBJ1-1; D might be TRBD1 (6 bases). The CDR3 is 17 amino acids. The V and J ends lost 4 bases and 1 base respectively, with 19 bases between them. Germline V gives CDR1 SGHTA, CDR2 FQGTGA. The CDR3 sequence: CASSSTATGRWNTEAFF. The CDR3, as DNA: TGTGCCAGCAGCTCGACCGCTACAGGGCGGTGGAACACTGAAGCTTTCTTT.

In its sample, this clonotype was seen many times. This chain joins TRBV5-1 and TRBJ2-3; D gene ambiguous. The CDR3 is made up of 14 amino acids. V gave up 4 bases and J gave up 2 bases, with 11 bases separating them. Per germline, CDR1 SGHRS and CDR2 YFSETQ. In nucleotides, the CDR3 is TGCGCCAGCAGCCGACCTCAAACCACAGATACGCAGTATTTT. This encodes CASSRPQTTDTQYF.

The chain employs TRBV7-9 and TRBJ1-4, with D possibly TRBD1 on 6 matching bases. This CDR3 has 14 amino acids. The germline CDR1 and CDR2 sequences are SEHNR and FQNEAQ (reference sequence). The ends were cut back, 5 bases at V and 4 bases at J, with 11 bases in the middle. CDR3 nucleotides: TGTGCCAGCAGCCACAGGGCCCTTAATGAAAAACTGTTTTTT. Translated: CASSHRALNEKLFF.

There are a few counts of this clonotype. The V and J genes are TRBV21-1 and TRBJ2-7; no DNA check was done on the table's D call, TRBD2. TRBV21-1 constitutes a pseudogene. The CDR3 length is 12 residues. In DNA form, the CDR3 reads TGTGCCAGCAGCAAATGCGGGAGGGGGCAGTACTTC. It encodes CASSKCGRGQYF.

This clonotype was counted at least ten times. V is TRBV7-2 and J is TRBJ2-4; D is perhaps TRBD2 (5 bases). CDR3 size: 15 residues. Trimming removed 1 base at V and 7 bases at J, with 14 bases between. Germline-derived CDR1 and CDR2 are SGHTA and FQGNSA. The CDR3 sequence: CASSLDGVARNIQYF. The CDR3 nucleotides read TGTGCCAGCAGCTTAGACGGGGTTGCACGGAACATTCAGTACTTC.

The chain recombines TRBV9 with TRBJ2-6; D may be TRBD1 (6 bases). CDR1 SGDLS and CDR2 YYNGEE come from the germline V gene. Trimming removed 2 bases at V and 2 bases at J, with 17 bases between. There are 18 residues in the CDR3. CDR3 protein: CASSVDRPHVAGANVLTF. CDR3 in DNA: TGTGCCAGCAGCGTCGACAGGCCTCACGTCGCTGGGGCCAACGTCCTGACTTTC. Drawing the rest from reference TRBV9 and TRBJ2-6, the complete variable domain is DSGVTQTPKHLITATGQRVTLRCSPRSGDLSVYWYQQSLDQGLQFLIQYYNGEERAKGNILERFSAQQFPDLHSELNLSSLELGDSALYFCASSVDRPHVAGANVLTFGAGSRLTVL.

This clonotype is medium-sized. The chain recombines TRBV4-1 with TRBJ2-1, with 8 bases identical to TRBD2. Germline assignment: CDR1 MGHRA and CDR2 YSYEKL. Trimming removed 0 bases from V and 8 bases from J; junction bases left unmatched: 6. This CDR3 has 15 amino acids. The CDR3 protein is CASSQERGGYDEQFF. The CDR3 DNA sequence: TGCGCCAGCAGCCAAGAACGCGGGGGGTATGATGAGCAGTTCTTC.

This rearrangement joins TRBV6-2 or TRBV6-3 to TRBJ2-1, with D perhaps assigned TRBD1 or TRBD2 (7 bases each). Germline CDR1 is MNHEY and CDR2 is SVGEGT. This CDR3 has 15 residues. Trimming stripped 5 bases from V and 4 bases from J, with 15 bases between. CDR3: CASSPGTAGYNEQFF. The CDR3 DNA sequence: TGTGCCAGCAGTCCCGGGACAGCGGGATACAATGAGCAGTTCTTC.

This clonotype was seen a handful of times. In DNA, the CDR3 is TGTGCCAGCAGCTTAGAGGGTAATCATTCACCCCTCCACTTT. Translated: CASSLEGNHSPLHF. The chain combines TRBV7-9 with TRBJ1-6; D remains unclear. The germline V gene encodes CDR1 SEHNR and CDR2 FQNEAQ (reference sequence). This CDR3 region has 14 residues. V lost 1 base, J lost 8 bases, and 9 bases lay in between.

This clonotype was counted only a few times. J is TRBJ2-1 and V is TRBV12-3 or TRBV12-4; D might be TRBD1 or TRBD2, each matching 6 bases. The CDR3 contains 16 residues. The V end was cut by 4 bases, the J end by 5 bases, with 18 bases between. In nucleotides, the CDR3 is TGTGCCAGCAGTTCTCTCTTAGGGGGGCTGGACAATGAGCAGTTCTTC. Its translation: CASSSLLGGLDNEQFF.

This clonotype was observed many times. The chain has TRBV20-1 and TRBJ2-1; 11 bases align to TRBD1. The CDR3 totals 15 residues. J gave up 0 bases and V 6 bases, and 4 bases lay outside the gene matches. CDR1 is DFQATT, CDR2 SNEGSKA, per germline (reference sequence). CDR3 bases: TGCAGTGCAACCGGGACAGGGGGCTCCTACAATGAGCAGTTCTTC. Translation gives CSATGTGGSYNEQFF.

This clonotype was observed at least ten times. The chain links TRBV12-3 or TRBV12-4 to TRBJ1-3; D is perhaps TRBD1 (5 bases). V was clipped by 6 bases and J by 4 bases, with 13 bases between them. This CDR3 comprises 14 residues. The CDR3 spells CASRPGTLGNTIYF. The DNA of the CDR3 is TGTGCCAGCAGACCCGGGACCCTGGGAAACACCATATATTTT.

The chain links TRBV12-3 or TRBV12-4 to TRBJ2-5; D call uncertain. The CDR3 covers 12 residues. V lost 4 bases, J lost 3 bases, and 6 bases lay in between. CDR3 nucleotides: TGTGCCAGCAGTTCCGACGAAGAGACCCAGTACTTC. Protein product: CASSSDEETQYF.

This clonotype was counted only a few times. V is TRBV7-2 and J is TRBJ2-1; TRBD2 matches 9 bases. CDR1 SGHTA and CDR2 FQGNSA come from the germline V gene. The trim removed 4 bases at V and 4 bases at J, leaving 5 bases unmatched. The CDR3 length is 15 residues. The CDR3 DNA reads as TGTGCCAGCAGCTCGAGCGGGGGGTGGTACAATGAGCAGTTCTTC. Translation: CASSSSGGWYNEQFF.

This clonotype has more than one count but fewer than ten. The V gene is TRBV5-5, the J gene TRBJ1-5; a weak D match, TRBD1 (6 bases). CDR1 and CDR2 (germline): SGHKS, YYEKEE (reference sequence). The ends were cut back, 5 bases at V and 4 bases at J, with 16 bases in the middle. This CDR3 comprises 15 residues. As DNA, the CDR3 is TGTGCCAGCAGACCCGGGGGGGCGAAGAATCAGCCCCAGCATTTT. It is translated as CASRPGGAKNQPQHF.

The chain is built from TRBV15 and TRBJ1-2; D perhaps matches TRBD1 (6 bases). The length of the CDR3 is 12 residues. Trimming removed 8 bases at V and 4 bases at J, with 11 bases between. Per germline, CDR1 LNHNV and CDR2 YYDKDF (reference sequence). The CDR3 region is CATHTGFYGYTF. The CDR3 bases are TGTGCCACCCATACAGGGTTCTATGGCTACACCTTC.

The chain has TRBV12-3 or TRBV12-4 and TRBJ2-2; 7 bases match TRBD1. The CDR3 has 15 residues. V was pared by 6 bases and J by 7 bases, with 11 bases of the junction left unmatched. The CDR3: CASSLDRPFGGELFF. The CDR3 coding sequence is TGTGCCAGCAGCCTGGACAGGCCTTTCGGCGGGGAGCTGTTTTTT.

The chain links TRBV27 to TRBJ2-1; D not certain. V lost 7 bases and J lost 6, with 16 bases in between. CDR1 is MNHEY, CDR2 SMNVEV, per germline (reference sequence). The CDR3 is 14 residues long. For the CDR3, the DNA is TGTGCCAGCACTACTTCGCTAGGTCGCAATGAGCAGTTCTTC. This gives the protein CASTTSLGRNEQFF.

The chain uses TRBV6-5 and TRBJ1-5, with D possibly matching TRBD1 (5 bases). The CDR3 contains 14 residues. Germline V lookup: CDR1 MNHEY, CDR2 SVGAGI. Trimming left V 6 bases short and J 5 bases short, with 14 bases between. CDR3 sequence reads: CASSLARGYQPQHF. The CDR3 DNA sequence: TGTGCCAGCAGCCTCGCAAGGGGCTATCAGCCCCAGCATTTT.